The rows below give T cell receptor beta chains drawn from one sample of a study of OX40 agonist ivuxolimab in advanced cancers. TCRdb's copy holds only in-frame clones and misses some; the assay was immunoSEQ multiplex PCR. The sample has about 79,000 clones, approximately 85% seen once. The sequences come from CD4+ or CD8+ T cells sorted from blood, collected in a trial of the OX40 agonist ivuxolimab. Receptors were obtained from an adult with an advanced solid tumor such as melanoma, head and neck, liver or kidney cancer. The CDR3 runs from the conserved cysteine through the conserved F or W. The D gene is left open where the match is weak. Some rows mark clone size as missing; the rest say once, few, many or name a class of expanded clone.

clone_size | d_call | j_call | v_call | cdr3_nt | cdr3_aa
NA | TRBD2 | TRBJ2-1 | TRBV19 | TGTGCCAGTATGGAGCGGGAGGGCCTGTGGAATGAGCAGTTCTTC | CASMEREGLWNEQFF
NA | TRBD2 | TRBJ2-5 | TRBV5-4 | TGTGCCAGCAGCCTGGGCGCTAGCGGGAGTGGGGAGACCCAGTACTTC | CASSLGASGSGETQYF
NA | NA | TRBJ2-6 | TRBV5-1 | TGCGCCAGCAGCTTCAAGGGAAACCGCTCTGGGGCCAACGTCCTGACTTTC | CASSFKGNRSGANVLTF
NA | TRBD1 | TRBJ2-5 | TRBV5-6 | TGTGCCAGCAGCTTCTCGGACAGGGGGTTACGAGAGACCCAGTACTTC | CASSFSDRGLRETQYF
NA | NA | TRBJ2-4 | TRBV6-1 | TGTGCCAGCAGGGGACCTTTAAGGGACATTCAGTACTTC | CASRGPLRDIQYF
NA | TRBD1 | TRBJ2-1 | TRBV10-3 | TGTGCCATCAGGCGGACAGGCGAACTGGATGAGCAGTTCTTC | CAIRRTGELDEQFF
NA | NA | TRBJ2-7 | TRBV27 | TGTGCCAGCAGTTTTACCGCCGTAGGGGACTACGAGCAGTACTTC | CASSFTAVGDYEQYF
NA | NA | TRBJ2-3 | TRBV5-1 | TGCGCCAGCAGCTTGATTCAGGATCCTAGCACAGATACGCAGTATTTT | CASSLIQDPSTDTQYF
NA | NA | TRBJ1-5 | TRBV28 | TGTGCCAGCAGTCAGTCTCGAGGGGATCAGCCCCAGCATTTT | CASSQSRGDQPQHF
NA | NA | TRBJ2-7 | TRBV18 | TGTGCCAGCTCACTCCCCCATTCCTACGAGCAGTACTTC | CASSLPHSYEQYF
once | NA | TRBJ2-2 | TRBV6-1 | TGTGCCAGCCAGGGGATAAACACCGGGGAGCTGTTTTTT | CASQGINTGELFF
NA | TRBD1 | TRBJ2-7 | TRBV5-1 | TGCGCCAGCAGCTTGGCCTCGGACAGGGCCCCCTACGAGCAGTACTTC | CASSLASDRAPYEQYF
NA | TRBD1 | TRBJ1-4 | TRBV6-5 | TGTGCCAGCAGTTACCTCAGGGGGGCTAATGAAAAACTGTTTTTT | CASSYLRGANEKLFF
few | NA | TRBJ1-2 | TRBV28 | TGTGCCAGCAGTTTGAACCCCTTCCCATATGGCTACACCTTC | CASSLNPFPYGYTF
NA | NA | TRBJ2-2 | TRBV5-1 | TGCGCCAGCAGCTTGGAGGGGCTTTACACCGGGGAGCTGTTTTTT | CASSLEGLYTGELFF
NA | TRBD2 | TRBJ2-7 | TRBV11-2 | TGTGCCAGCAGATCTTTACTAGCGGGGAGGGCCTACGAGCAGTACTTC | CASRSLLAGRAYEQYF
NA | NA | TRBJ1-1 | TRBV18 | TGTGCCAGCAGAACAAACACTGAAGCTTTCTTT | CASRTNTEAFF
NA | TRBD2 | TRBJ2-7 | TRBV27 | TGTGCCGGGGGACTAGCGCCCTACGAGCAGTACTTC | CAGGLAPYEQYF
NA | NA | TRBJ2-1 | TRBV7-2 | TGTGCCAGCAGCCGCCGGACTTATGGAAACAATGAGCAGTTCTTC | CASSRRTYGNNEQFF
few | TRBD1 | TRBJ2-3 | TRBV9 | TGTGCCAGCAGCCCAGAGGGACAGGGCGCCACAGATACGCAGTATTTT | CASSPEGQGATDTQYF
NA | NA | TRBJ1-1 | TRBV27 | TGTGCCAGCGGAAGGGGGGTGAAGAACACTGAAGCTTTCTTT | CASGRGVKNTEAFF
NA | NA | TRBJ2-7 | TRBV30 | TGTGCCTGGAGTATTAGTGCGAGCACCGAGCAGTACTTC | CAWSISASTEQYF
NA | NA | TRBJ2-5 | TRBV19 | TGTGCCACCACGACGAGTTCCCAAGAGACCCAGTACTTC | CATTTSSQETQYF
few | NA | TRBJ2-2 | TRBV19 | TGTGCCAGTATGAGGAGTCAGGGACTCACCGGGGAGCTGTTTTTT | CASMRSQGLTGELFF
few | TRBD2 | TRBJ2-7 | TRBV6-1 | TGTGCCAGCAGTGAAGGGTCTAGCGGGAGCTACGAGCAGTACTTC | CASSEGSSGSYEQYF
NA | NA | TRBJ2-3 | TRBV27 | TGTGCCAGCAGTTTAGGGGATACGCAGTATTTT | CASSLGDTQYF
NA | NA | TRBJ2-4 | TRBV6-5 | TGTGCCAGCAGTTCTAGGGAGGAGGGGGCCAAAAACATTCAGTACTTC | CASSSREEGAKNIQYF
NA | TRBD1 | TRBJ2-7 | TRBV7-9 | TGTGCCAGCAGCTTGACCGGGACAGTTGGAGAGCAGTACTTC | CASSLTGTVGEQYF
NA | TRBD2 | TRBJ2-1 | TRBV4-1 | TGCGCCAGCAGCCCCGGGGCACTAGCGGCTGAAAATGAGCAGTTCTTC | CASSPGALAAENEQFF
NA | NA | TRBJ2-3 | TRBV28 | TGTGCCAGCAGTGACAAGGCGTGGGAGAGGGCAGATACGCAGTATTTT | CASSDKAWERADTQYF
NA | NA | TRBJ1-6 | TRBV6-5 | TGTGCCAGCACTGAGGCCCCGCAGGGCGGTTCACCCCTCCACTTT | CASTEAPQGGSPLHF
NA | NA | TRBJ2-3 | TRBV29-1 | TGCAGCGTTGAAGGGCCCCAGGCAGATACGCAGTATTTT | CSVEGPQADTQYF
NA | NA | TRBJ1-1 | TRBV6-6 | TGTGCCAGCAGTTACTCGGTAACGGGTCTAGAGGCTTTCTTT | CASSYSVTGLEAFF
NA | NA | TRBJ1-3 | TRBV5-8 | TGTGCCAGCAGCTTGCCGGGGGCGGGAAACACCATATATTTT | CASSLPGAGNTIYF
once | NA | TRBJ2-1 | TRBV7-3 | TGTGCCAGCAGCTTAATCGGGATTGACAATGAGCAGTTCTTC | CASSLIGIDNEQFF
NA | NA | TRBJ2-3 | TRBV4-1 | TGCGCCAGCAGCCAGTATTCAGCGGGCGCAGATACGCAGTATTTT | CASSQYSAGADTQYF
NA | NA | TRBJ2-5 | TRBV5-4 | TGTGCCAGCCAAGGTCGGGGACTCCATGGAGAGACCCAGTACTTC | CASQGRGLHGETQYF
NA | NA | TRBJ2-1 | TRBV11-3 | TGTGCCAGCAGCTTTAATTTGATATTTGGGAGTGAGCAGTTCTTC | CASSFNLIFGSEQFF
few | NA | TRBJ2-3 | TRBV11-3 | TGTGCCAGCAGCTCCCGGACTTTCACTAGCACAGATACGCAGTATTTT | CASSSRTFTSTDTQYF
NA | NA | TRBJ2-4 | TRBV28 | TGTGCCAGCAGTTTTTATGGGGTCGACAGGCCCATTCAGTACTTC | CASSFYGVDRPIQYF
NA | NA | TRBJ1-6 | TRBV27 | TGTGCCAGCAGTTTTGGGAAAGCCATTTCACCCCTCCACTTT | CASSFGKAISPLHF
NA | NA | TRBJ1-4 | TRBV28 | TGTGCCAGCAGTTTGGACGGAAAACTGTTTTTT | CASSLDGKLFF
NA | TRBD2 | TRBJ2-7 | TRBV7-9 | TGTGCCAGCAGCTTCGGGGGGACCCTCTACGAGCAGTACTTC | CASSFGGTLYEQYF
NA | TRBD2 | TRBJ2-2 | TRBV6-1 | TGTGCCAGCAATCTAGCGGGAGCCTCCACCGGGGAGCTGTTTTTT | CASNLAGASTGELFF
NA | NA | TRBJ2-7 | TRBV2 | TGTGCCACCACGCCCGGGACATTAACCTACGAGCAGTACTTC | CATTPGTLTYEQYF
NA | TRBD2 | TRBJ2-3 | TRBV6-1 | TGTGCCAGCAATGCGGGAGTAATAGATACGCAGTATTTT | CASNAGVIDTQYF
NA | TRBD1 | TRBJ2-3 | TRBV19 | TGTGCCAGTAGTCTTTACCGGGACAGGGGAACAGATACGCAGTATTTT | CASSLYRDRGTDTQYF
NA | NA | TRBJ1-1 | TRBV20-1 | TGCAGTGCAACGGGGAACACTGAAGCTTTCTTT | CSATGNTEAFF
NA | NA | TRBJ2-6 | TRBV7-3 | TGTGCCAGCAGCTTAGGGTCCGGGGCCAACGTCCTGACTTTC | CASSLGSGANVLTF
few | TRBD2 | TRBJ2-3 | TRBV7-3 | TGTGCCAGCAGCCCGGGAGGGATGGTCACAGATACGCAGTATTTT | CASSPGGMVTDTQYF
NA | TRBD2 | TRBJ2-5 | TRBV30 | TGTGCCTGGAGTGATAGACTAGCGGGAGAGAAACTGAAAAAGACCCAGTACTTC | CAWSDRLAGEKLKKTQYF
once | NA | TRBJ2-7 | TRBV18 | TGTGCCAGCTCCTTACCTGGGGGCTACGAGCAGTACTTC | CASSLPGGYEQYF
once | NA | TRBJ2-5 | TRBV4-1 | TGCGCCAGTCGCGGTTCGAAGACCCAGTACTTC | CASRGSKTQYF
NA | NA | TRBJ1-5 | TRBV28 | TGTGCCAGCAGTTCTAACAGGGCTTGGGGGGGGCGCCAGCCCCAGCATTTT | CASSSNRAWGGRQPQHF
NA | NA | TRBJ2-3 | TRBV13 | TGTGCCAGCAGCCCGAGAGACTTTGGAAGGTCAGATACGCAGTATTTT | CASSPRDFGRSDTQYF